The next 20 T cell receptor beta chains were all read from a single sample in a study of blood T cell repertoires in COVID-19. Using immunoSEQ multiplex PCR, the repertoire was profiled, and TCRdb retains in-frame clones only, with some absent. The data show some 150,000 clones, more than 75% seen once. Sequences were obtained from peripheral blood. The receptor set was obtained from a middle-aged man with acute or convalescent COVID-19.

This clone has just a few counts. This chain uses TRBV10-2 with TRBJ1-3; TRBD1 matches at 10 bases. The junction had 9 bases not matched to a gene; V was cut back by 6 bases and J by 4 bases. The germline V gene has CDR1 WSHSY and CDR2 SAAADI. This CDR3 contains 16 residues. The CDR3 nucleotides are TGCGCCAGCAGCCATGGCGGGACAGGGGTCGGAAACACCATATATTTT. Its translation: CASSHGGTGVGNTIYF.

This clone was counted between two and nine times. The CDR3 sequence is CASFPRGRTEAFF. DNA of the CDR3: TGTGCCAGTTTCCCCAGGGGGCGGACTGAAGCTTTCTTT. V and J are TRBV27 and TRBJ1-1; 8 nucleotides match TRBD1. Losses at the gene ends were 9 bases for V and 5 bases for J; bases not matched to a gene: 8. The CDR3 covers 13 residues. CDR1 and CDR2 (germline): MNHEY, SMNVEV (reference sequence).

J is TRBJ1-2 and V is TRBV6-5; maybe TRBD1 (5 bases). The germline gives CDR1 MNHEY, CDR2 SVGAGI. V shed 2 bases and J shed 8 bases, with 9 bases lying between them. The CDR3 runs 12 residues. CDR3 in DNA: TGTGCCAGCAGTTACGGGACTCAGGGCTACACCTTC. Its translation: CASSYGTQGYTF.

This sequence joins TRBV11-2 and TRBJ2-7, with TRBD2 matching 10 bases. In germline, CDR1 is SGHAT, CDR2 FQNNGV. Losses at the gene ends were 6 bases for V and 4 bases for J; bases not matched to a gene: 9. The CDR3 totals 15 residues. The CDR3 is CASRWTAGGWYEQYF. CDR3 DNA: TGTGCCAGCAGATGGACAGCGGGGGGGTGGTACGAGCAGTACTTC.

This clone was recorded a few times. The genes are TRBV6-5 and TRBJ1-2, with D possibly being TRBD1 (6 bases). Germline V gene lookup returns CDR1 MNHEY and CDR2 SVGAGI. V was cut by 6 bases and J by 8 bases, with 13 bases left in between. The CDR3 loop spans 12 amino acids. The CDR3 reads CASSPGQFGYTF. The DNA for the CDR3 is TGTGCCAGCAGCCCCGGACAGTTCGGCTACACCTTC.

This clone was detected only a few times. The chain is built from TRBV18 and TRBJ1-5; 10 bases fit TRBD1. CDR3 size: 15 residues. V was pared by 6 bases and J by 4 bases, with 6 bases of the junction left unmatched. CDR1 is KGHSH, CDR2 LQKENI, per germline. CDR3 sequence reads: CASSWTGGLNQPQHF. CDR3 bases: TGTGCCAGCTCCTGGACAGGGGGTCTTAATCAGCCCCAGCATTTT.

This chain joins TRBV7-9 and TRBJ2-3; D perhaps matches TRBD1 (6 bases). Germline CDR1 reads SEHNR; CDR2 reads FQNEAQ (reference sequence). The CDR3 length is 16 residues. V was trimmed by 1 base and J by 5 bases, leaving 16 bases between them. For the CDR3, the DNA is TGTGCCAGCAGCTTAGAGGGGGAGATTCGGGGAGATACGCAGTATTTT. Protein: CASSLEGEIRGDTQYF.

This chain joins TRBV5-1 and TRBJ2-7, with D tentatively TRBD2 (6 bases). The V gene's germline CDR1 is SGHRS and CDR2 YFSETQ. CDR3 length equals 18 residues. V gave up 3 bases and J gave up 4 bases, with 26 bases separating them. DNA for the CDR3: TGCGCCAGCAGCTGGACCATCGCTAGCGCCGAGAGAGGGTACGAGCAGTACTTC. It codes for CASSWTIASAERGYEQYF. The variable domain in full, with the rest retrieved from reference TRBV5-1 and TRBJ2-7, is KAGVTQTPRYLIKTRGQQVTLSCSPISGHRSVSWYQQTPGQGLQFLFEYFSETQRNKGNFPGRFSGRQFSNSRSEMNVSTLELGDSALYLCASSWTIASAERGYEQYFGPGTRLTVT.

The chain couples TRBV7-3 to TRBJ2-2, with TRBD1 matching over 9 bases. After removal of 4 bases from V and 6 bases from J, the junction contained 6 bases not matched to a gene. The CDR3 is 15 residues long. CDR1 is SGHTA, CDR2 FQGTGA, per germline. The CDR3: CASSSGQGRAGELFF. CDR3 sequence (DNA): TGTGCCAGCAGCTCGGGACAGGGAAGGGCCGGGGAGCTGTTTTTT.

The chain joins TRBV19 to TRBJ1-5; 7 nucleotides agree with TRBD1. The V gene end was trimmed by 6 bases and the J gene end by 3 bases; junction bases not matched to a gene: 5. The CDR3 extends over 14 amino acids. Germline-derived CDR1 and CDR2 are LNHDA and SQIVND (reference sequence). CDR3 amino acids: CASRRDSLNQPQHF. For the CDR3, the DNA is TGTGCCAGTAGAAGGGACAGCCTCAATCAGCCCCAGCATTTT. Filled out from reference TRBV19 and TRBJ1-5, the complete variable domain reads DGGITQSPKYLFRKEGQNVTLSCEQNLNHDAMYWYRQDPGQGLRLIYYSQIVNDFQKGDIAEGYSVSREKKESFPLTVTSAQKNPTAFYLCASRRDSLNQPQHFGDGTRLSIL.

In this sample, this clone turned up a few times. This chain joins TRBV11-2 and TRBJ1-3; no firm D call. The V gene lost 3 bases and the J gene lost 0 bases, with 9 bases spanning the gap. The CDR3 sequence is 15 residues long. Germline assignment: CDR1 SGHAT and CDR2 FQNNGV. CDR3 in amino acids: CASSFSSASGNTIYF. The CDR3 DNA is TGTGCCAGCAGCTTTTCCAGTGCCTCTGGAAACACCATATATTTT.

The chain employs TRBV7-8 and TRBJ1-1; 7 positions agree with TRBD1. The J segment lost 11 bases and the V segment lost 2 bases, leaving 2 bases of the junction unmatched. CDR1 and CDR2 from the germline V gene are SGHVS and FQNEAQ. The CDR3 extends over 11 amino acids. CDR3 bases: TGTGCCAGCAGCTTACAGGGGGGCGCTTTCTTT. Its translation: CASSLQGGAFF.

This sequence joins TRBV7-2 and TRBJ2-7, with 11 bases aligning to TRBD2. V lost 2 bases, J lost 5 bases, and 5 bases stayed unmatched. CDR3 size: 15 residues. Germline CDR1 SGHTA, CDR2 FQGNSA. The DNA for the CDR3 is TGTGCCAGCAGCTTACTAGCGGGGGGACTCGACGAGCAGTACTTC. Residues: CASSLLAGGLDEQYF.

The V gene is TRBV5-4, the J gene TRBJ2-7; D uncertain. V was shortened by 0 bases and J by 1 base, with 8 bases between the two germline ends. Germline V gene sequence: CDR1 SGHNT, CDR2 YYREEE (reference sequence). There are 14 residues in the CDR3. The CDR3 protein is CASSLVPGSYEQYF. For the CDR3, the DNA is TGTGCCAGCAGCTTGGTTCCAGGTTCCTACGAGCAGTACTTC.

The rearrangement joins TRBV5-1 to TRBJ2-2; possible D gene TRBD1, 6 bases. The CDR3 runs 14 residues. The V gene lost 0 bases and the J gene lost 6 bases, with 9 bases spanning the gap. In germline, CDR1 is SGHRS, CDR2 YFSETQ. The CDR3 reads CASSLDRAAGELFF. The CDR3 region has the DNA TGCGCCAGCAGCTTGGACAGGGCGGCCGGGGAGCTGTTTTTT.

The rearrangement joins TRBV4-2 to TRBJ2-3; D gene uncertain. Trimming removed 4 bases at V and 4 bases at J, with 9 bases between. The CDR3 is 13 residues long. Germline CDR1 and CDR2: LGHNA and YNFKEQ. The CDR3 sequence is CASSRARADTQYF. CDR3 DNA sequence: TGTGCCAGCAGCCGCGCACGAGCAGATACGCAGTATTTT.

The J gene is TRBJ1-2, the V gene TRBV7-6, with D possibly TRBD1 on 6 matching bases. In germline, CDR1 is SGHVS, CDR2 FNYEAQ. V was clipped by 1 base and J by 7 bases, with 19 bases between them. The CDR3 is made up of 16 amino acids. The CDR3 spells CASSLGGDRRGSGYTF. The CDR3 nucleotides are TGTGCCAGCAGCTTAGGGGGCGACAGGAGAGGATCTGGCTACACCTTC. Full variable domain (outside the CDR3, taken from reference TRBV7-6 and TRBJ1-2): GAGVSQSPRYKVTKRGQDVALRCDPISGHVSLYWYRQALGQGPEFLTYFNYEAQQDKSGLPNDRFSAERPEGSISTLTIQRTEQRDSAMYRCASSLGGDRRGSGYTFGSGTRLTVV.

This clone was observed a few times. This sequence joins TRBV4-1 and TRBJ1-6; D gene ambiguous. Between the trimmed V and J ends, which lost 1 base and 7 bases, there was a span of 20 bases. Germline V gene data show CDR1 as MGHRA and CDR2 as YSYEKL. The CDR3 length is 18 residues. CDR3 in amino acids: CASSQASDSYPPNSPLHF. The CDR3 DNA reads TGCGCCAGCAGCCAAGCCTCCGACTCCTACCCCCCCAATTCACCCCTCCACTTT.

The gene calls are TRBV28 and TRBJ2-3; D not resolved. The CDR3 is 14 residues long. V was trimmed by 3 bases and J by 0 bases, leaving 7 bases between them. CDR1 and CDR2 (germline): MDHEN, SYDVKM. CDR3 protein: CASSFRSSTDTQYF. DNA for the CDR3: TGTGCCAGCAGTTTTAGGAGTAGCACAGATACGCAGTATTTT.

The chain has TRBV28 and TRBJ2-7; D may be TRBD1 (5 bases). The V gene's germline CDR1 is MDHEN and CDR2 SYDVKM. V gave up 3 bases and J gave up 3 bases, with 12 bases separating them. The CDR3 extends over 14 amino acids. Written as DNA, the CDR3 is TGTGCCAGCAGTTTCGACAGTTCATTCTACGAGCAGTACTTC. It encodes CASSFDSSFYEQYF.